The T cell receptor beta chain described here comes from a study of CD8+ T cells in alopecia areata. General study findings and limits: Alphabeta T cells residing in normal skin are also sequenced in scalp samples. Although TCR sharing was seen in mice, sharing across patients was less clear, possibly for HLA-related reasons. Researchers report lesional scalp, most notably alopecia totalis/universalis, outstripped normal scalp in clonality.

It was from PBMCs that CD4+ and CD8+ T cells were sorted. About this clone: Its target is not known. The same CDR3 also results from other DNA sequences found in this sample.

Trimming pared 6 bases from V and 2 bases from J, leaving 10 bases between. Germline-derived CDR1 and CDR2 are SQVTM and ANQGSEA. This CDR3 has 12 amino acids. The authors extracted RNA and reverse transcribed it into cDNA as the sequencing template. Libraries were prepared by immunoSEQ multiplex PCR; TCRdb keeps only in-frame clonotypes and omits some of them. The data show roughly 150,000 clones, roughly 60% seen once. This clonotype was obtained from a human donor in good health. Sequences were obtained from CD4+ T cells sorted from blood. The chain combines TRBV29-1 with TRBJ2-5; D is possibly TRBD2 (5 bases). CDR3 sequence reads: CSVRSGQETQYF. CDR3 DNA sequence: TGCAGCGTCCGGAGCGGACAAGAGACCCAGTACTTC. Supplemented by reference TRBV29-1 and TRBJ2-5, the full variable domain reads SAVISQKPSRDICQRGTSLTIQCQVDSQVTMMFWYRQQPGQSLTLIATANQGSEATYESGFVIDKFPISRPNLTFSTLTVSNMSPEDSSIYLCSVRSGQETQYFGPGTRLLVL.